The sequence of this T cell receptor beta chain was determined in a study of graft-versus-host responses after intestinal transplantation (dated by TCRdb to about 2021). Context from the whole study: The transplants that recipients got were multivisceral, liver-intestinal, or isolated intestinal. Every recipient was given anti-thymocyte globulin induction, followed by about 3 years of maintenance tacrolimus and steroids. Of the 20 to 30 intestinal transplant recipients enrolled in the cohort, one of whom was a retransplant, a few patients without pretransplant specimens were excluded. Graft-versus-host and host-versus-graft alloreactive T cell clones were tracked in the graft, circulation and bone marrow after intestinal transplantation using bulk TCR-beta CDR3 sequencing. Samples from three later patients were sequenced in-house on an Illumina MiSeq with MiXCR processing rather than by the commercial service. Donor T cell macrochimerism was defined as a peak of at least 4% donor T cells among recipient peripheral blood mononuclear cells. Alloreactive clones were identified by sequencing pre-transplant mixed lymphocyte reaction products and comparing these products with unstimulated pre-transplant donor and recipient T cells. Summary of the overall study and its limitations: GvH clones were detected in recipient bone marrow, and some appeared earlier in ileal mucosa or blood, consistent with an intestinal mucosal origin. Early after transplant, peak levels of circulating GvH clones were found to be associated with declines in HvG clones. In patients with donor T cell macrochimerism, the allografts had high GvH to HvG T cell clonal ratios. The conclusions were limited by the relatively low number and heterogeneity of the intestinal transplant patients.

Reading the label with the study, this specimen's time point is: cells obtained before transplantation from donor or recipient. CD3+CD4+ and CD3+CD8+ populations were FACS-sorted from unstimulated pre-transplant donor and recipient cells taken from spleen or lymph nodes. Library preparation was by the immunoSEQ multiplex PCR assay. For most patients, genomic DNA was isolated with the Qiagen DNeasy Blood and Tissue Kit and sent frozen to Adaptive Biotechnologies for TCR sequencing. For most patients, high-throughput TCR-beta CDR3 sequencing of genomic DNA was performed by Adaptive Biotechnologies. As for the authors' bioinformatics: TCR sequencing data for over 15 patients were retrieved from Adaptive's ImmunoSEQ software; a few other patients were processed with MiXCR and VDJtools. To correct CD4 versus CD8 sorting errors, sequences present in both subsets at a frequency ratio below 5:1 were removed. CDR3 nucleotide sequences shared between donor and recipient were removed because the origin of such sequences could not be assigned. At least 2-fold expansion over unstimulated cells and a minimum CFSE-low frequency of 0.002% (template counts) or 0.001% (read counts) were required for clones to be classified as alloreactive. A clone was considered mappable if detected in the sequenced pre-transplant spleen, lymph node, or MLR CFSE-low populations of the donor or recipient. The cumulative frequency of alloreactive clones was calculated as a percentage of all sequences, weighted by copy number. This is the immuneACCESS table as TCRdb keeps it, with only in-frame sequences that have V and J called. A part of the clones is gone; compared with another copy, unresolved V genes explain less than half, and the rest is unexplained. The DNA gave D and trimming, while V, J and clone size come from that table. Within this sample are about 88,000 clones, with around 93% of them counted one time only. The ten biggest clones cover around 0.37% of the sample.

The germline V gene gives CDR1 as SGHTA and CDR2 as FQGTGA. Spanning cysteine to phenylalanine, the CDR3 consists of 17 amino acids. The DNA shown is the 51-base CDR3, in frame from base 1. The V and J ends are trimmed by 1 base and 5 bases, leaving 20 bases between them. A word on this clone: It lacks a known antigen. No much larger clone exists at a distance of one base, and base qualities are not known.

Rearrangement joined TRBV7-3 to TRBJ2-5, with a weak D call of TRBD2 (7 bases match). This sequence originates from a human donor who was the organ donor for an intestinal transplant. The source was unstimulated CD4+ T cells sorted from spleen or lymph node cells, collected before transplant. This receptor carries the CDR3 CASSLKSAGARLETQYF. The DNA sequence is TGTGCCAGCAGCTTAAAGTCGGCGGGGGCTCGTTTGGAGACCCAGTACTTC.